The 20 T cell receptor beta chains below all came from one sample that was sequenced in a study of shared T cell receptors in the human thymus. Produced via immunoSEQ multiplex PCR; TCRdb's table is partial and in-frame only. The sample holds tens of thousands of clones; about 96% are singletons and the top ten take 0.03% to 0.04%. The source material was thymocytes. Every receptor here comes from a human donor.

In this sample, this clone turned up once. The V and J genes are TRBV19 and TRBJ2-1, with TRBD1 as a possible D gene (7 bases). V was clipped by 5 bases and J by 7 bases, with 12 bases between them. CDR1 is LNHDA, CDR2 SQIVND, per germline (reference sequence). The CDR3 spans 13 residues. CDR3 sequence: CASSSEGANEQFF. In DNA, the CDR3 is TGTGCCAGTAGTTCGGAGGGGGCGAATGAGCAGTTCTTC.

The chain is built from TRBV4-1 and TRBJ1-4; D is unclear. Between the trimmed V and J ends, which lost 5 bases and 4 bases, there was a span of 14 bases. The germline gives CDR1 MGHRA, CDR2 YSYEKL. CDR3 size: 15 residues. The CDR3 spells CASSLTRSFNEKLFF. The DNA for the CDR3 is TGCGCCAGCAGCTTAACTCGGAGTTTTAATGAAAAACTGTTTTTT.

This clone was seen only once. The chain links TRBV6-6 to TRBJ2-7; a weak D match, TRBD1 (6 bases). Looked up from germline, CDR1 is MNHNY and CDR2 is SVGAGI (reference sequence). V was trimmed by 2 bases and J by 5 bases, leaving 19 bases between them. The CDR3 has 16 residues. The CDR3 coding sequence is TGTGCCAGCAGTTACATTTATAGAGGGGGTAGCGACGAGCAGTACTTC. This translates into CASSYIYRGGSDEQYF.

The DNA of the CDR3 is TGTGCCAGCAGCCACAACTCACAGAAAAACATTCAGTACTTC. This sequence encodes CASSHNSQKNIQYF. The rearrangement joins TRBV11-3 to TRBJ2-4; D is unresolved. V was clipped by 5 bases and J by 4 bases, with 12 bases between them. Germline V gene lookup returns CDR1 SGHNT and CDR2 YENEEA. This CDR3 region has 14 residues.

The chain has TRBV4-3 and TRBJ1-5; D uncertain. CDR1 is LGHNA and CDR2 is YSLEER in the germline V gene. The CDR3 extends over 14 amino acids. V dropped 1 base and J dropped 5 bases, with 9 bases sitting between them. CDR3 residues: CASSQVRVDQPQHF. CDR3 bases: TGCGCCAGCAGCCAAGTAAGGGTAGATCAGCCCCAGCATTTT.

The chain has TRBV7-9 and TRBJ2-5; 8 positions match TRBD2. The V segment lost 2 bases and the J segment 13 bases; nucleotides outside the gene matches: 18. The germline V gene encodes CDR1 SEHNR and CDR2 FQNEAQ (reference sequence). The CDR3 length is 16 residues. CDR3 DNA: TGTGCCAGCAGCTTACCCCCTCCGGGACTAGGGGGAAATTGGTACTTC. It encodes CASSLPPPGLGGNWYF. Variable domain in full (rest from reference TRBV7-9 and TRBJ2-5): DTGVSQNPRHKITKRGQNVTFRCDPISEHNRLYWYRQTLGQGPEFLTYFQNEAQLEKSRLLSDRFSAERPKGSFSTLEIQRTEQGDSAMYLCASSLPPPGLGGNWYFGPGTRLLVL.

This clone was counted between two and nine times. The rearrangement joins TRBV4-1 to TRBJ1-5, with a possible D match to TRBD1 (6 bases). Germline-derived CDR1 and CDR2 are MGHRA and YSYEKL. This CDR3 is built from 17 residues. Trimming pared 0 bases from V and 6 bases from J, leaving 18 bases between. DNA of the CDR3: TGCGCCAGCAGCCAAGATAGGATGCGAGGGGGATCTCAGCCCCAGCATTTT. This sequence encodes CASSQDRMRGGSQPQHF.

The V gene is TRBV9, the J gene TRBJ1-2, with TRBD1 as a possible D gene (6 bases). The CDR3 consists of 14 residues. V was clipped by 3 bases and J by 8 bases, with 17 bases between them. CDR1 is SGDLS and CDR2 is YYNGEE in the germline V gene. The CDR3 nucleotides are TGTGCCAGCAGCGGCGGGCAGGGGAGTGAAGGCTACACCTTC. Translating it yields CASSGGQGSEGYTF.

This clone occurred a few times. V usage is TRBV6-5 and J usage is TRBJ2-7; TRBD1 might be the D (6 bases). CDR1 is MNHEY and CDR2 is SVGAGI in the germline V gene. This CDR3 is built from 15 residues. Trimming took 1 base from V and 0 from J, leaving 10 bases between them. CDR3 bases: TGTGCCAGCAGTTACTACCGGGACATCTCCTACGAGCAGTACTTC. Protein: CASSYYRDISYEQYF.

The rearrangement joins TRBV6-1 to TRBJ2-1; D is possibly TRBD1 (6 bases). CDR3 length: 15 residues. Trimming cost V 2 bases and J 10 bases, with 18 bases left between them. The germline V gene encodes CDR1 MNHNS and CDR2 SASEGT. The CDR3 loop is CASSESPEQRGEQFF. The CDR3 nucleotides are TGTGCCAGCAGTGAAAGTCCAGAGCAAAGGGGGGAGCAGTTCTTC.

The chain couples TRBV4-3 to TRBJ2-7, with unresolved D. CDR1 LGHNA and CDR2 YSLEER come from the germline V gene. V was shortened by 2 bases and J by 5 bases, with 19 bases between the two germline ends. This CDR3 has 16 amino acids. For the CDR3, the DNA is TGCGCCAGCAGCCAAATAGGGTTCCAGGCTAAAGACGAGCAGTACTTC. Protein product: CASSQIGFQAKDEQYF.

The V and J genes are TRBV2 and TRBJ2-2; 11 bases agree with TRBD1. CDR1 SNHLY and CDR2 FYNNEI come from the germline V gene. Losses at the gene ends were 6 bases for V and 4 bases for J; bases not matched to a gene: 19. There are 20 residues in the CDR3. The CDR3 loop reads CASRPLPGQGAYRTTGELFF. The DNA for the CDR3 is TGTGCCAGCAGACCCTTACCAGGACAGGGGGCTTATCGGACCACCGGGGAGCTGTTTTTT. The complete variable domain, with remaining parts taken from reference TRBV2 and TRBJ2-2, reads EPEVTQTPSHQVTQMGQEVILRCVPISNHLYFYWYRQILGQKVEFLVSFYNNEISEKSEIFDDQFSVERPDGSNFTLKIRSTKLEDSAMYFCASRPLPGQGAYRTTGELFFGEGSRLTVL.

This rearrangement joins TRBV4-2 to TRBJ2-7, with D perhaps matching TRBD2 (6 bases). The V gene lost 0 bases and the J gene lost 0 bases, with 18 bases spanning the gap. The V gene's germline CDR1 is LGHNA and CDR2 YNFKEQ. The CDR3 loop spans 18 amino acids. The CDR3 region is CASSQDLDVADNSYEQYF. Here the CDR3 DNA reads TGTGCCAGCAGCCAAGATCTCGATGTAGCGGATAACTCCTACGAGCAGTACTTC.

The chain has TRBV19 and TRBJ2-2; D not certain. This CDR3 region has 13 residues. V shed 3 bases and J shed 6 bases, with 8 bases lying between them. The germline V gene has CDR1 LNHDA and CDR2 SQIVND (reference sequence). The DNA for the CDR3 is TGTGCCAGTAGTATGTACGATCCCGGGGAGCTGTTTTTT. Amino acid sequence: CASSMYDPGELFF.

The rearrangement uses TRBV19 and TRBJ1-1, with 11 bases fitting TRBD1. Germline V lookup: CDR1 LNHDA, CDR2 SQIVND (reference sequence). CDR3 length: 15 amino acids. The V and J ends lost 7 bases and 5 bases, in that order; junction bases with no gene match: 9. This CDR3 reads CASKEDRGLGTEAFF. CDR3 nucleotides: TGTGCCAGTAAAGAGGACAGGGGGCTGGGGACTGAAGCTTTCTTT.

This rearrangement joins TRBV6-9 to TRBJ2-1; 7 bases align to TRBD1. The CDR3 consists of 15 residues. The trim removed 2 bases at V and 7 bases at J, leaving 8 bases unmatched. The germline gives CDR1 MNHGY, CDR2 SVAAGI. CDR3 loop: CASSYPDRGPNEQFF. CDR3 nucleotide sequence: TGTGCCAGCAGTTATCCCGATAGGGGGCCAAATGAGCAGTTCTTC.

The gene calls are TRBV2 and TRBJ1-5, with 9 bases that match TRBD1. Germline V lookup: CDR1 SNHLY, CDR2 FYNNEI. Trimming took 6 bases from V and 9 from J; bases not matched to a gene: 15. CDR3 length equals 16 residues. CDR3 in amino acids: CASRHGGDREPGPQHF. For the CDR3, the DNA is TGTGCCAGCAGACACGGGGGGGACAGGGAACCCGGGCCCCAGCATTTT.

The chain carries TRBV4-2 and TRBJ1-1; 8 bases align to TRBD1. J lost 0 bases, V lost 0 bases, and 15 bases had no gene match. The length of the CDR3 is 20 residues. The germline V gene has CDR1 LGHNA and CDR2 YNFKEQ. The CDR3: CASSQDRGPRQGRLNTEAFF. CDR3 sequence (DNA): TGTGCCAGCAGCCAAGATAGGGGACCCCGACAGGGGCGATTGAACACTGAAGCTTTCTTT.

V usage is TRBV14 and J usage is TRBJ1-1, with D possibly matching TRBD1 (6 bases). This CDR3 has 12 residues. Trimming cost V 2 bases and J 12 bases, with 13 bases left between them. Germline lookup yields CDR1 SGHDN and CDR2 FVKESK. CDR3 in DNA: TGTGCCAGCAGCCAAAACCCGGGACATCCTTTCTTT. Translated: CASSQNPGHPFF.

V is TRBV14 and J is TRBJ1-6; possible D gene TRBD1, 6 bases. V was trimmed by 3 bases and J by 5 bases, leaving 14 bases between them. This CDR3 contains 16 residues. Germline V gene data show CDR1 as SGHDN and CDR2 as FVKESK. CDR3 nucleotides: TGTGCCAGCAGCCAGACCCGACAGGCCAATAATTCACCCCTCCACTTT. Translated, it gives CASSQTRQANNSPLHF.